This is a list of T cell receptor beta chains from one sample in a study of cytomegalovirus exposure and HLA in healthy donors. Some clones are missing from TCRdb's copy, which holds only in-frame ones; the method was immunoSEQ multiplex PCR. The sample includes about 210,000 clones, around four fifths of them seen just once. Sequenced: PBMCs. The source is a man between 35 and 55 years old in good health and CMV-seropositive. The CDR3 runs from the conserved cysteine through the conserved F or W. D genes are given only for firm matches. Expanded clones get a size class; other rows say once, few or many, or leave the size out.

abundance: once
j_gene: TRBJ2-3
d_gene: TRBD2
v_gene: TRBV7-3
CDR3aa: CASSSGRAGDRDTQYF
CDR3nt: TGTGCCAGCAGCTCGGGGCGAGCGGGAGATAGGGATACGCAGTATTTT

abundance: .
j_gene: TRBJ1-1
d_gene: .
v_gene: TRBV5-1
CDR3aa: CASSLLANTEAFF
CDR3nt: TGCGCCAGCAGCTTGTTAGCGAACACTGAAGCTTTCTTT

abundance: .
j_gene: TRBJ2-1
d_gene: .
v_gene: TRBV6-1
CDR3aa: CASHRSSYNEQFF
CDR3nt: TGTGCCAGTCACAGGAGCTCCTACAATGAGCAGTTCTTC

abundance: .
j_gene: TRBJ2-7
d_gene: .
v_gene: TRBV28
CDR3aa: CASSYNSEQYF
CDR3nt: TGTGCCAGCAGCTATAATAGCGAGCAGTACTTC

abundance: .
j_gene: TRBJ1-1
d_gene: .
v_gene: TRBV11-1
CDR3aa: CASSQTRPGYNTEAFF
CDR3nt: TGTGCCAGCAGCCAAACCCGCCCAGGGTACAACACTGAAGCTTTCTTT

abundance: .
j_gene: TRBJ2-2
d_gene: TRBD2
v_gene: TRBV7-2
CDR3aa: CASSPRGLAETANTGELFF
CDR3nt: TGTGCCAGCAGCCCCCGAGGACTAGCGGAGACAGCGAACACCGGGGAGCTGTTTTTT

abundance: .
j_gene: TRBJ1-1
d_gene: .
v_gene: TRBV5-6
CDR3aa: CASSLWGDRTEAFF
CDR3nt: TGTGCCAGCAGCCTTTGGGGGGACCGCACTGAAGCTTTCTTT

abundance: .
j_gene: TRBJ1-4
d_gene: .
v_gene: TRBV4-1
CDR3aa: CASSQAWGGLGEKLFF
CDR3nt: TGCGCCAGCAGCCAAGCCTGGGGAGGCTTGGGGGAAAAACTGTTTTTT

abundance: .
j_gene: TRBJ1-2
d_gene: TRBD1
v_gene: TRBV10-3
CDR3aa: CAISESGQYYGYTF
CDR3nt: TGTGCCATCAGTGAGTCGGGACAGTACTATGGCTACACCTTC

abundance: .
j_gene: TRBJ2-1
d_gene: TRBD1
v_gene: TRBV7-9
CDR3aa: CASSLWTGGRNEQFF
CDR3nt: TGTGCCAGCAGCTTATGGACAGGGGGGAGAAATGAGCAGTTCTTC

abundance: .
j_gene: TRBJ2-1
d_gene: .
v_gene: TRBV7-2
CDR3aa: CASSLVGDYNEQFF
CDR3nt: TGTGCCAGCAGCTTAGTGGGAGACTACAATGAGCAGTTCTTC

abundance: .
j_gene: TRBJ2-7
d_gene: TRBD1
v_gene: TRBV6-1
CDR3aa: CASTRTGPPYEQYF
CDR3nt: TGTGCCAGCACCCGGACAGGTCCTCCCTACGAGCAGTACTTC

abundance: .
j_gene: TRBJ2-7
d_gene: .
v_gene: TRBV5-1
CDR3aa: CASSLPRDNTYEQYF
CDR3nt: TGCGCCAGCAGCTTACCCCGGGACAATACCTACGAGCAGTACTTC

abundance: .
j_gene: TRBJ1-4
d_gene: .
v_gene: TRBV7-7
CDR3aa: CASSPAGGAGEKLFF
CDR3nt: TGTGCTAGCAGCCCCGCGGGGGGGGCCGGTGAAAAACTGTTTTTT

abundance: .
j_gene: TRBJ1-1
d_gene: .
v_gene: TRBV6-1
CDR3aa: CASSEGWGRVNTEAFF
CDR3nt: TGTGCCAGCAGTGAAGGCTGGGGGCGTGTCAACACTGAAGCTTTCTTT

abundance: .
j_gene: TRBJ2-2
d_gene: TRBD1
v_gene: TRBV27
CDR3aa: CASSSLRQGTAGELFF
CDR3nt: TGTGCCAGCAGTTCCCTCCGACAGGGTACGGCCGGGGAGCTGTTTTTT

abundance: .
j_gene: TRBJ1-3
d_gene: .
v_gene: TRBV12-5
CDR3aa: CAREAGNTIYF
CDR3nt: TGTGCTAGAGAGGCTGGAAACACCATATATTTT

abundance: .
j_gene: TRBJ2-7
d_gene: TRBD1
v_gene: TRBV4-1
CDR3aa: CASSQGPGQGFYEQYF
CDR3nt: TGCGCCAGCAGCCAAGGCCCCGGACAGGGATTCTACGAGCAGTACTTC

abundance: .
j_gene: TRBJ2-7
d_gene: .
v_gene: TRBV5-1
CDR3aa: CASSLGGSDAYEQYF
CDR3nt: TGCGCCAGCAGCTTGGGAGGGAGTGACGCATACGAGCAGTACTTC

abundance: .
j_gene: TRBJ1-4
d_gene: TRBD1
v_gene: TRBV28
CDR3aa: CASSFVIGTEEEKLFF
CDR3nt: TGTGCCAGCAGTTTTGTTATCGGGACAGAAGAGGAAAAACTGTTTTTT

abundance: .
j_gene: TRBJ2-7
d_gene: .
v_gene: TRBV5-5
CDR3aa: CASGSPYEQYF
CDR3nt: TGTGCCAGCGGCTCTCCCTACGAGCAGTACTTC

abundance: .
j_gene: TRBJ2-7
d_gene: .
v_gene: TRBV9
CDR3aa: CASSLYPQGSEQYF
CDR3nt: TGTGCCAGCAGCCTTTACCCCCAGGGGAGCGAGCAGTACTTC

abundance: .
j_gene: TRBJ2-1
d_gene: .
v_gene: TRBV11-2
CDR3aa: CASSLDRRNEQFF
CDR3nt: TGTGCCAGCAGCTTAGATCGGCGGAATGAGCAGTTCTTC

abundance: .
j_gene: TRBJ2-4
d_gene: TRBD1
v_gene: TRBV5-1
CDR3aa: CASSLGQGNIQYF
CDR3nt: TGCGCCAGCAGCCTGGGACAGGGAAACATTCAGTACTTC

abundance: .
j_gene: TRBJ2-7
d_gene: .
v_gene: TRBV5-1
CDR3aa: CASSLDNEQYF
CDR3nt: TGCGCCAGCAGCTTGGACAACGAGCAGTACTTC

abundance: .
j_gene: TRBJ1-1
d_gene: TRBD1
v_gene: TRBV6-1
CDR3aa: CASRTRDSRNTEAFF
CDR3nt: TGTGCCAGCAGAACACGGGACAGTAGGAACACTGAAGCTTTCTTT

abundance: .
j_gene: TRBJ2-7
d_gene: TRBD2
v_gene: TRBV5-1
CDR3aa: CASSSGASGGYEQYF
CDR3nt: TGCGCCAGCAGCTCTGGGGCTAGCGGGGGGTACGAGCAGTACTTC

abundance: .
j_gene: TRBJ2-1
d_gene: .
v_gene: TRBV7-2
CDR3aa: CASSLAHLTTHNEQFF
CDR3nt: TGTGCCAGCAGCTTAGCGCATTTGACTACCCACAATGAGCAGTTCTTC

abundance: once
j_gene: TRBJ1-1
d_gene: .
v_gene: TRBV7-3
CDR3aa: CASSPDTSNTEAFF
CDR3nt: TGTGCCAGCAGCCCCGACACGTCGAACACTGAAGCTTTCTTT

abundance: once
j_gene: TRBJ1-5
d_gene: .
v_gene: TRBV6-1
CDR3aa: CASSAGGNQPQHF
CDR3nt: TGTGCCAGTTCGGCGGGTGGCAATCAGCCCCAGCATTTT

abundance: .
j_gene: TRBJ1-1
d_gene: .
v_gene: TRBV5-6
CDR3aa: CASSFRIRGEAFF
CDR3nt: TGTGCCAGCAGCTTCCGGATTCGGGGTGAAGCTTTCTTT

abundance: .
j_gene: TRBJ2-2
d_gene: .
v_gene: TRBV10-2
CDR3aa: CASLGSGELFF
CDR3nt: TGCGCCAGCCTCGGTTCCGGGGAGCTGTTTTTT

abundance: .
j_gene: TRBJ2-7
d_gene: .
v_gene: TRBV10-1
CDR3aa: CASSIGQTYEQYF
CDR3nt: TGCGCCAGCAGTATCGGACAGACCTACGAGCAGTACTTC

abundance: .
j_gene: TRBJ2-1
d_gene: TRBD1
v_gene: TRBV7-9
CDR3aa: CSSSPGTGVSYNEQFF
CDR3nt: TGTTCCAGCAGCCCGGGGACAGGGGTCTCCTACAATGAGCAGTTCTTC

abundance: few
j_gene: TRBJ1-5
d_gene: .
v_gene: TRBV19
CDR3aa: CASSPLAPGNQPQHF
CDR3nt: TGTGCCAGTAGTCCTCTGGCCCCCGGCAATCAGCCCCAGCATTTT

abundance: .
j_gene: TRBJ2-2
d_gene: TRBD2
v_gene: TRBV6-1
CDR3aa: CASNALAGVAGELFF
CDR3nt: TGTGCCAGCAACGCCCTAGCGGGAGTCGCCGGGGAGCTGTTTTTT

abundance: .
j_gene: TRBJ1-1
d_gene: TRBD1
v_gene: TRBV7-8
CDR3aa: CASIPQGALEAFF
CDR3nt: TGTGCCAGCATTCCCCAGGGGGCCCTGGAAGCTTTCTTT